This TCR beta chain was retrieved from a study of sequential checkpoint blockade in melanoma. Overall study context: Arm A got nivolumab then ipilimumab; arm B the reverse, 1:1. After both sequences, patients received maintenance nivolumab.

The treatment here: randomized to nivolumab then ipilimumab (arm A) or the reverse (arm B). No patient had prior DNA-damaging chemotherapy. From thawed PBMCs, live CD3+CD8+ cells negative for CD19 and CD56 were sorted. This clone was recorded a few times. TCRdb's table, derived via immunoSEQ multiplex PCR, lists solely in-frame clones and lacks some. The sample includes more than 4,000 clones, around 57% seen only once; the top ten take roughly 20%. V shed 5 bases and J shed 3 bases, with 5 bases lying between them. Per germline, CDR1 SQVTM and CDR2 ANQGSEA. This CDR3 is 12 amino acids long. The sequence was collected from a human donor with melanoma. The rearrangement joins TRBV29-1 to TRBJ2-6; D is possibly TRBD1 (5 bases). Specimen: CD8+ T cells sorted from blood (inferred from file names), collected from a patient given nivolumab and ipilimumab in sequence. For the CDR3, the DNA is TGCAGCGTTCAGGGTGGGGCCAACGTCCTGACTTTC. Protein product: CSVQGGANVLTF.